Sequencing of this TCR beta chain was carried out in a study of a mutant IDH1 vaccine in newly diagnosed glioma. On this clone: Its antigen is unknown.

This sample's time point: week 23, last vaccination. In the vaccine, a single dose held 300 ug of the mutant IDH1 20-mer peptide, along with topical imiquimod. The CDR3 covers 12 residues. Trimming pared 0 bases from V and 6 bases from J, leaving 7 bases between. Per germline, CDR1 SGHNT and CDR2 YYREEE (reference sequence). Sequenced by immunoSEQ multiplex PCR; TCRdb stores in-frame clones only, minus some. The sample lists 50,000 to 65,000 clones, more than 75% occurring once. This specimen was PBMCs, taken from a glioma patient whose treatment included an IDH1 peptide vaccine. The chain recombines TRBV5-4 with TRBJ2-7, with D uncertain. This TCR was sampled from a man aged 35 to 55 with glioma. In nucleotides, the CDR3 is TGTGCCAGCAGCTTGGGATTGAGCGAGCAGTACTTC. Its translation: CASSLGLSEQYF.